The present entry profiles one T cell receptor (beta chain) with its context. This clonotype was seen ten or more times. Its binding antigen is unknown. No clone much larger than this one lies a single base away; base qualities are absent. This record comes from a study of T cells in Graves' hyperthyroidism and ophthalmopathy (dated by TCRdb to about 2019). General notes on the study: Peripheral blood samples were taken at initial diagnosis, before any treatment was given. After blood sampling, hyperthyroidism patients were treated with methimazole at a starting dose of 30 mg daily, and ophthalmopathy patients were treated with high-dose intravenous methylprednisolone. To identify distinguishing TCR V-J signatures, a discovery cohort of about 100 patients was used, comprising 40 to 45 with Graves' ophthalmopathy and 55 to 65 with stable Graves' hyperthyroidism. According to the paper, TCR Vbeta CDR3 sequencing was carried out on 135 peripheral blood samples, which came from about 45 ophthalmopathy, around 75 hyperthyroidism and approximately 17 progressor patients. The 75 to 100 discovery patients were randomly split 7:3 into training and test sets. Thyroid tissue and blood T-cell repertoires from six Graves' hyperthyroidism patients were also compared in the study. Prospective prediction of ophthalmopathy was tested in an independent validation cohort consisting of 18 hyperthyroidism patients and over 15 patients who later progressed to ophthalmopathy.

Study-wide conclusions, independent of this receptor: Most expanded thyroid clonotypes (frequency above 0.001) were also found in blood, which suggests that blood repertoires may mirror thyroid immune responses. In validation, the model predicted progression to ophthalmopathy a median of around 6.5 months before onset, with roughly 68% sensitivity and around 76% specificity. Ophthalmopathy was separated from stable hyperthyroidism by a 13 V-J signature model, with 85% to 90% sensitivity and 81% to 83% specificity obtained in cross-validation and 80%/75% obtained in testing. Sample size was not statistically predetermined, and investigators were not blinded to group allocation.

TCR beta CDR3 regions were amplified from RNA transcripts. A first-round RT-PCR of the TCR CDR3 used the HTBI primer set with the Qiagen OneStep RT-PCR kit. A second multiplex PCR round built the libraries, followed by size selection and purification. The libraries were sequenced on an Illumina HiSeq2000 using paired-end 100 bp reads. Per the authors' processing: SOAPnuke was used to process the raw data, removing reads that contained adapters or uncalled bases, had a mean Phred below 15, or lacked an exact match to the constant primer or identifier. High-quality paired reads were merged with COPE v1.2.5, and unique nucleotide sequences were defined as clonotypes. MiTCR v1.1 was used to align clonotypes to the IMGT TRBV, TRBD and TRBJ reference segments. The analysis included only V-J combinations with a frequency above 0.0001, which together covered more than 99% of the repertoires. The TCS score was defined as F50 (clonal expansion) divided by E x V (chaos), with BLOSUM62-based TCRdist calculated between CDR3 peptides within each V-J. Welch's t-statistics and random forest reduced roughly 540 V-J features to under 15, which were used in a naive Bayes classifier (R e1071). TCRdb reanalyzed the raw reads on its own, using fastp at Q25 for trimming and MiXCR for clone calling, and kept in-frame beta chains. Entries are consolidated by CDR3 protein sequence, retaining the most common genes and DNA. The V and J calls shown here were made by TCRdb, not taken from the authors' results. Here the sample has about 270,000 distinct CDR3 sequences; about 25% occur a single time. The ten largest clones capture around 28% of the sample.

CDR1 and CDR2, per the germline V gene, are SQVTM and ANQGSEA. From the cysteine through the phenylalanine, the CDR3 covers 12 amino acids. The CDR3 DNA has 36 bases and is translated from base 1. V and J lose 4 bases and 6 bases, and a span of 9 bases separates them. The hyperthyroidism patients were between 18 and 65 years old and newly diagnosed, with a disease duration of less than 2 months. The study excluded patients with uncontrolled infections, other autoimmune diseases, pregnancy or lactation. Diagnoses were established on the basis of clinical symptoms, serum thyroxine and TRAb, thyroid ultrasound, and orbital computed tomography. Blood from progressor patients was collected at the time of first diagnosis with hyperthyroidism, before any ophthalmopathy symptoms had appeared. PBMCs were isolated from about 10 ml of fresh peripheral blood by Ficoll-Paque density gradient centrifugation. Progressor patients were first diagnosed with Graves' hyperthyroidism and then developed ophthalmopathy during follow-up. Total RNA was extracted using Trizol reagent, and RNA quality was assessed on an Agilent 2100 Bioanalyzer.

This clonotype originated in a middle-aged man with Graves' hyperthyroidism that later progressed to Graves' ophthalmopathy. Sequenced material: blood. The V and J genes are TRBV29-1 and TRBJ2-2; the D gene is perhaps TRBD2, from 7 matching bases. The DNA sequence follows: TGCAGCGTTGTGGGGGGGCCCGGGGAGCTGTTTTTT. This is translated as CSVVGGPGELFF.